A selection of T cell receptor beta chains follows, all from one sample in a study of blood T cell repertoires in COVID-19. Clones were read by immunoSEQ multiplex PCR, and TCRdb kept only the in-frame ones, dropping some. The sample has some 33,000 clones, 90% seen once. The sequenced material came from peripheral blood. These receptors originate from a man aged 70 or older with active or convalescent COVID-19. Each CDR3 is given with its conserved first and last residue.

cdr3_length | j_call | v_call | cdr3_aa
16 | TRBJ2-2 | TRBV7-2 | CASRNKGQGNTGELFF
15 | TRBJ1-3 | TRBV4-2 | CASSQEGSSGNTIYF
17 | TRBJ1-5 | TRBV10-3 | CAINDPTITNSNQPQHF
18 | TRBJ2-4 | TRBV4-1 | CASSQRAGGVLAKNIQYF
12 | TRBJ1-3 | TRBV6-5 | CASSSPGNTIYF
12 | TRBJ2-2 | TRBV19 | CASSISTGELFF
13 | TRBJ1-1 | TRBV12-3/TRBV12-4 | CASSYQGGGEAFF
17 | TRBJ1-6 | TRBV24-1 | CATSDLRYTTGNSPLHF
15 | TRBJ1-2 | TRBV6-9 | CASSYSGQASFVYTF
14 | TRBJ1-1 | TRBV28 | CASSLGTQNTEAFF
15 | TRBJ1-4 | TRBV28 | CASSQAPQGVLELFF
14 | TRBJ2-3 | TRBV6-6 | CASSYGLAGDTQYF
15 | TRBJ1-1 | TRBV7-3 | CASSSHTGGGTEAFF
14 | TRBJ1-2 | TRBV7-2 | CASSLGDSLYGYTF
19 | TRBJ2-3 | TRBV9 | CASSETGWRGGRRTDTQYF
13 | TRBJ2-5 | TRBV7-3 | CASSLGLQETQYF
15 | TRBJ1-3 | TRBV28 | CASSPPTAGVDTIYF
13 | TRBJ1-1 | TRBV7-9 | CASRRTGGTEAFF
12 | TRBJ2-2 | TRBV13 | CASSRGYGELFF
14 | TRBJ2-1 | TRBV6-5 | CASSSGTSYNEQFF
16 | TRBJ2-2 | TRBV7-2 | CASSLTRDRATGELFF
20 | TRBJ2-4 | TRBV19 | CASSKSGTSGRALAKNIQYF
10 | TRBJ1-2 | TRBV29-1 | CSVGEGGYTF
16 | TRBJ2-5 | TRBV2 | CASRLTSGGSQETQYF
13 | TRBJ1-1 | TRBV5-6 | CASSLWAGTEAFF
14 | TRBJ2-3 | TRBV7-9 | CASEGRTSGDTQYF
13 | TRBJ1-5 | TRBV12-3/TRBV12-4 | CASSGTGNQPQHF
16 | TRBJ1-6 | TRBV25-1 | CASSEYEGRDNSPLHF